These 16 T cell receptor beta chains were all obtained from the same sample, sequenced in a study of blood T cell repertoires in COVID-19 (TCRdb year 2020). Libraries were constructed by the immunoSEQ multiplex PCR assay. As stored in TCRdb, this immuneACCESS dataset retains in-frame rearrangements with V and J assigned. A fraction of the clones does not appear; measured against another copy, unresolved V genes explain less than half of the discrepancy, and the remainder lacks a known reason. In this sample the table shows about 76,000 clones, roughly 90% of which occur a single time. The biggest ten clones account for about a sixth of the sample. Sequencing was performed on peripheral blood. The receptor source for this set is a human donor in a cohort sampled during active COVID-19.

The chain combines TRBV19 with TRBJ1-2; 9 bases line up with TRBD1. The CDR3 consists of 14 residues. Germline assignment: CDR1 LNHDA and CDR2 SQIVND (reference sequence). With V trimmed by 3 bases and J by 4 bases, 3 bases remained unmatched. The CDR3 protein is CASSMDRGSYGYTF. The CDR3 region has the DNA TGTGCCAGTAGTATGGACAGGGGAAGCTATGGCTACACCTTC.

This clone was seen only a few times. V and J are TRBV30 and TRBJ2-2; TRBD1 agrees at 7 bases. Germline values: CDR1 GTSNPN, CDR2 SVGIG (reference sequence). Trimming cost V 8 bases and J 3 bases; bases outside gene matches: 9. The CDR3 runs to 14 residues. CDR3 residues: CAGRGKVYTGELFF. CDR3 in DNA: TGTGCCGGCAGGGGGAAGGTGTACACCGGGGAGCTGTTTTTT.

The chain is built from TRBV6-5 and TRBJ2-5; 8 bases fit TRBD2. The germline V gene has CDR1 MNHEY and CDR2 SVGAGI. This CDR3 contains 13 residues. V gave up 2 bases and J gave up 7 bases; unmatched junction bases: 3. The CDR3 reads CASSYDREGTQYF. The CDR3 DNA is TGTGCCAGCAGTTACGATCGGGAGGGGACCCAGTACTTC.

This rearrangement joins TRBV27 to TRBJ2-3, with TRBD2 matching over 8 bases. The CDR3 runs to 15 residues. Per the germline V gene, CDR1 is MNHEY and CDR2 is SMNVEV (reference sequence). The trim removed 4 bases at V and 4 bases at J, leaving 7 bases unmatched. The CDR3 sequence: CASSYREGLSDTQYF. CDR3 DNA: TGTGCCAGCAGTTACCGGGAGGGCCTTTCAGATACGCAGTATTTT.

The V gene is TRBV4-1, the J gene TRBJ2-1; D is undetermined. This CDR3 has 16 amino acids. Germline assignment: CDR1 MGHRA and CDR2 YSYEKL. Trimming removed 0 bases at V and 0 bases at J, with 9 bases between. The CDR3: CASSQEFQNSYNEQFF. CDR3 DNA sequence: TGCGCCAGCAGCCAAGAATTCCAGAACTCCTACAATGAGCAGTTCTTC.

The chain has TRBV9 and TRBJ2-1; D unclear. Germline assignment: CDR1 SGDLS and CDR2 YYNGEE. This CDR3 has 14 amino acids. Trimming took off 0 bases at V and 5 bases at J, with 9 bases between the two ends. DNA of the CDR3: TGTGCCAGCAGCGTAGCACTGATAAACAATGAGCAGTTCTTC. This translates into CASSVALINNEQFF.

This clone showed up just a few times. The gene calls are TRBV5-1 and TRBJ2-3; TRBD2 agrees at 13 bases. Germline CDR1 is SGHRS and CDR2 is YFSETQ. The ends lost 1 base at V and 5 bases at J; junction bases unmatched: 7. The CDR3 extends over 17 amino acids. The CDR3 sequence: CASSLIFRLAGGDTQYF. CDR3 in DNA: TGCGCCAGCAGCTTGATTTTCCGACTAGCGGGAGGAGATACGCAGTATTTT.

The chain employs TRBV28 and TRBJ2-4; D not resolved. Germline CDR1 reads MDHEN; CDR2 reads SYDVKM. The CDR3 has 11 residues. Trimming pared 1 base from V and 11 bases from J, leaving 6 bases between. The CDR3 DNA reads as TGTGCCAGCAGTTTATCATTTCTTCAGTACTTC. Encoded protein: CASSLSFLQYF.

The rearrangement joins TRBV5-1 to TRBJ2-5, with D possibly being TRBD2 (7 bases). Germline values: CDR1 SGHRS, CDR2 YFSETQ. V was clipped by 0 bases and J by 4 bases, with 13 bases between them. The CDR3 is made up of 15 amino acids. The CDR3 DNA is TGCGCCAGCAGCTTGGGCGCAGGGGAGGGAGAGACCCAGTACTTC. Encoded protein: CASSLGAGEGETQYF.

This CDR3 is CASSQGQRAYQETQYF. DNA for the CDR3: TGTGCCAGCAGCCAAGGCCAGCGGGCGTACCAAGAGACCCAGTACTTC. The chain is built from TRBV3-1 (or the pseudogene TRBV3-2) and TRBJ2-5, with a possible D match to TRBD2 (6 bases). The germline V and J ends were trimmed by 1 base and 0 bases, with 12 bases remaining between them. Germline V gene lookup returns CDR1 LGHDT and CDR2 YNNKEL (reference sequence). The CDR3 covers 16 residues.

The chain is built from TRBV4-1 and TRBJ2-6, with 14 nucleotides matching TRBD2. J lost 2 bases, V lost 4 bases, and 4 bases had no gene match. Germline V gives CDR1 MGHRA, CDR2 YSYEKL. CDR3 length: 18 amino acids. The DNA of the CDR3 is TGCGCCAGCAGCCCAAGACTAGCGGGGGGGGCTGGGGCCAACGTCCTGACTTTC. It yields the protein CASSPRLAGGAGANVLTF.

The chain joins TRBV7-2 to TRBJ1-6; 7 bases are a match to TRBD1. J gave up 5 bases and V 6 bases, and 7 bases lay outside the gene matches. The CDR3 spans 15 residues. Germline V gives CDR1 SGHTA, CDR2 FQGNSA. The CDR3, as DNA: TGTGCCAGCAGTTATCAGGGGGGAAATAATTCACCCCTCCACTTT. This translates into CASSYQGGNNSPLHF.

In its sample, this clone was seen a few times. This rearrangement joins TRBV4-1 to TRBJ2-2, with D perhaps TRBD1 (5 bases). Trimming took off 0 bases at V and 7 bases at J, with 15 bases between the two ends. The germline V gene encodes CDR1 MGHRA and CDR2 YSYEKL. The length of the CDR3 is 16 residues. For the CDR3, the DNA is TGCGCCAGCAGCCAAGATCTAACGGCGCAGGGCGGGGAGCTGTTTTTT. Translating it yields CASSQDLTAQGGELFF.

CDR3 bases: TGTGCCAGCAGTTACTCAAGACGGAACAGCATCGCGGGCTACACCTTC. Translated, it gives CASSYSRRNSIAGYTF. J is TRBJ1-2 and V is TRBV6-5; no clear D gene. V lost 0 bases and J lost 8, with 19 bases in between. Germline CDR1 and CDR2: MNHEY and SVGAGI. The CDR3 totals 16 residues.

The V and J genes are TRBV29-1 and TRBJ2-3, with TRBD1 as a possible D gene (6 bases). Trimming pared 4 bases from V and 2 bases from J, leaving 16 bases between. This CDR3 comprises 15 residues. Germline assignment: CDR1 SQVTM and CDR2 ANQGSEA. The CDR3 sequence: CSVGRRGFDTDTQYF. The CDR3 coding sequence is TGCAGCGTTGGGCGCAGGGGATTCGACACAGATACGCAGTATTTT.

J is TRBJ2-7 and V is TRBV6-1, with D uncertain. Deletions cut 1 base from V and 4 bases from J, with 8 bases between. The CDR3 spans 13 residues. Germline V CDR1 and CDR2: MNHNS, SASEGT. CDR3 coding DNA: TGTGCCAGCAGTGAAGAGGCGAGGTACGAGCAGTACTTC. This gives the protein CASSEEARYEQYF.